This T cell receptor (beta chain) was sequenced for a study of a mutant IDH1 vaccine in newly diagnosed glioma (TCRdb year 2021). Background for the entire study: Eight vaccinations were administered to patients in weeks 1, 3, 5, 7, 11, 15, 19 and 23, corresponding to visits V03 through V10. Vaccination began 4-6 weeks after radiotherapy alone, or alongside temozolomide cycles in the chemotherapy-containing groups. Prior to enrollment, standard therapy consisting of radiotherapy alone, temozolomide alone, or radiochemotherapy with temozolomide had been administered to patients, with the combination being received by most patients. Of the approximately 30 treated patients, about 62% were male and approximately 40% were female, and the mean age was 40.4 years. Six visits were used for peripheral blood collection: V03 (baseline), V05, V07, V10, V12 and V13. Longitudinal TCRB deep sequencing was performed for 20 to 30 treated patients wherever samples were available for exploratory analyses.

The germline V gene (reference sequence) supplies CDR1 GTSNPN and CDR2 SVGIG. Trimming accounts for 0 bases at V and 6 bases at J, while the number of junction bases matched to no gene is 8. CDR3 length: 15 amino acids, cysteine to phenylalanine. Kept here is only the CDR3 DNA, which spans 45 bases and is read in frame from base 1. A remark on this clone: The target of this receptor is not known. No clone much larger than this one lies a single base away; base qualities are absent.

This specimen's time point label, per the study, means: week 5, during vaccination. A 20-mer mutant IDH1 peptide at 300 micrograms in Montanide made up each vaccine dose, which was injected subcutaneously together with topical imiquimod. Donors had newly diagnosed WHO grade 3 or 4 IDH1-mutant astrocytomas with loss of nuclear ATRX. The samples were drawn from NOA16, a multicentre, single-arm, open-label phase I trial in Germany that tested a mutant IDH1 peptide vaccine in humans for the first time. The DNeasy Blood and Tissue Kit was used to extract genomic DNA from EDTA blood for TCRB sequencing. Points the paper makes about the study in general: PBMC samples for TCRB deep sequencing were selected based on availability. Across multiple MHC alleles, vaccine-induced immune responses were seen in approximately 93% of patients. The authors stated that sample limitations prevented analyses of patient blood samples from being reproduced. Changes in the top peripheral T cell clonotypes picked up by TCRB sequencing did not appear to be linked to pseudoprogression.

Receptors were amplified or captured by the immunoSEQ multiplex PCR assay. Rearranged TCR beta chain sequences were amplified with the hsTCRB Kit following the manufacturer's protocol. An Illumina MiSeq was used to sequence the TCRB libraries. On the authors' methods: The kit vendor's proprietary platform handled demultiplexing, trimming and gene mapping. TCRdb limited this immuneACCESS table to in-frame rearrangements with V and J called. A share of clones is missing; checked studies link under half to unresolved V genes, and the rest is unexplained. V, J and clone size were drawn from that table, and D and trimming were deduced from the DNA. The sample includes around 58,000 clones, with around 81% observed a single time. The ten largest clonotypes hold approximately 3.6% of the sample.

The chain joins TRBV30 to TRBJ1-5; TRBD1 matches 7 bases in the middle. This TCR was recovered from a man aged 30 to 45 with glioma. The specimen was PBMCs, collected from a glioma patient whose treatment included an IDH1 peptide vaccine. CDR3 sequence: CAWSVPRQGSQPQHF. The bases read TGTGCCTGGAGTGTACCCCGACAGGGAAGTCAGCCCCAGCATTTT.